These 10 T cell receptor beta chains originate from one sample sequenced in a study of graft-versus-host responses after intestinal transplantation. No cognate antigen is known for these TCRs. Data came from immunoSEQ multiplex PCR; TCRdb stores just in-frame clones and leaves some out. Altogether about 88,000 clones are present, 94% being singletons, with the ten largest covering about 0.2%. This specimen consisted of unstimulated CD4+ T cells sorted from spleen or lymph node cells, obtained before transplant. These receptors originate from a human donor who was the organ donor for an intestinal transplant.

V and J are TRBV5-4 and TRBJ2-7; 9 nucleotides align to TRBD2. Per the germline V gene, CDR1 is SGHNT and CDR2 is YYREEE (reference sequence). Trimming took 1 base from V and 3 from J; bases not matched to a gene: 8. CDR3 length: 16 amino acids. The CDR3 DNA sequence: TGTGCCAGCAGCTTGAAGTCTAGCGGGACGCACTACGAGCAGTACTTC. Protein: CASSLKSSGTHYEQYF.

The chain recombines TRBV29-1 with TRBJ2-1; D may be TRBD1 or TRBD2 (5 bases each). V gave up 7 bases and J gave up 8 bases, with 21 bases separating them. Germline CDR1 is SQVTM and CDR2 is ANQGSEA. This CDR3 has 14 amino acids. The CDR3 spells CSEIRGMTMYEQFF. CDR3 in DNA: TGCAGCGAGATCCGGGGCATGACTATGTATGAGCAGTTCTTC.

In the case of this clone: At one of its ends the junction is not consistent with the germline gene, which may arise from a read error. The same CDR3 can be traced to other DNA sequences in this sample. CDR3 amino acids: CASRGQGFEKLFF. In DNA, the CDR3 is TGTGCCAGCCGTGGACAGGGATTCGAAAAACTGTTTTTC. The chain carries TRBV27 and TRBJ1-4; 8 positions agree with TRBD1. CDR3 length: 13 residues. Germline V gene sequence: CDR1 MNHEY, CDR2 SMNVEV (reference sequence). Using reference TRBV27 and TRBJ1-4 for the parts outside the CDR3, the full variable domain is EAQVTQNPRYLITVTGKKLTVTCSQNMNHEYMSWYRQDPGLGLRQIYYSMNVEVTDKGDVPEGYKVSRKEKRNFPLILESPSPNQTSLYFCASRGQGFEKLFFGSGTQLSVL.

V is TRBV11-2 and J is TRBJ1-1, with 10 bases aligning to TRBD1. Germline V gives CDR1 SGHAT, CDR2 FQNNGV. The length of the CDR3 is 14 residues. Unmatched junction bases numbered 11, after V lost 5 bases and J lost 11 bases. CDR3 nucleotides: TGTGCCAGCAGCGTAGGACAGGGGGAGAATGAGGCTTTCTTT. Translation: CASSVGQGENEAFF.

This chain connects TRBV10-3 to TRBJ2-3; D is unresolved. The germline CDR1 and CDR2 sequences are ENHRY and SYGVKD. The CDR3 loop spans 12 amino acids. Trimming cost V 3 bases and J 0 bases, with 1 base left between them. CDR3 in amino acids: CAISDSTDTQYF. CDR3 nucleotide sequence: TGTGCCATCAGTGACAGCACAGATACGCAGTATTTT.

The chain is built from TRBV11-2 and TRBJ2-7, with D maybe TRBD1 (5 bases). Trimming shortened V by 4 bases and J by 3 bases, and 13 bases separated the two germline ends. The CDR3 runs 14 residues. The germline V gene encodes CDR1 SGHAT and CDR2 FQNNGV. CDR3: CASSSNFDSYEQYF. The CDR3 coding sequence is TGTGCCAGCAGCTCCAACTTCGACAGCTACGAGCAGTACTTC.

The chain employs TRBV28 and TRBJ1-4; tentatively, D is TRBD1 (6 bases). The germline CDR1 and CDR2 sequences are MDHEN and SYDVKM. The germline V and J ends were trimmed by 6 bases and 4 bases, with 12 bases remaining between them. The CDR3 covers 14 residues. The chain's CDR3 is CASRLTGINEKLFF. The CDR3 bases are TGTGCCAGCAGACTAACAGGGATTAATGAAAAACTGTTTTTT. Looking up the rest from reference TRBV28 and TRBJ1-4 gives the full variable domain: DVKVTQSSRYLVKRTGEKVFLECVQDMDHENMFWYRQDPGLGLRLIYFSYDVKMKEKGDIPEGYSVSREKKERFSLILESASTNQTSMYLCASRLTGINEKLFFGSGTQLSVL.

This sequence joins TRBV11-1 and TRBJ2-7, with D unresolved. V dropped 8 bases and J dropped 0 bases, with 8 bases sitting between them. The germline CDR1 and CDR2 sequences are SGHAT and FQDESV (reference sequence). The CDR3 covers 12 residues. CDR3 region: CASPDGSYEQYF. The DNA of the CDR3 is TGTGCCAGCCCTGATGGCTCCTACGAGCAGTACTTC. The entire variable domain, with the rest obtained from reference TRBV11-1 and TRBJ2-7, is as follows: EAEVAQSPRYKITEKSQAVAFWCDPISGHATLYWYRQILGQGPELLVQFQDESVVDDSQLPKDRFSAERLKGVDSTLKIQPAELGDSAMYLCASPDGSYEQYFGPGTRLTVT.

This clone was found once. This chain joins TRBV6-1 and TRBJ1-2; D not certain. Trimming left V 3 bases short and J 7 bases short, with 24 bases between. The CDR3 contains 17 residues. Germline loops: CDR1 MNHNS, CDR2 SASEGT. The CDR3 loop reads CASSDSQIGRLRGGYTF. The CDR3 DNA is TGTGCCAGCAGTGATTCTCAAATCGGACGCCTCAGAGGTGGCTACACCTTC.

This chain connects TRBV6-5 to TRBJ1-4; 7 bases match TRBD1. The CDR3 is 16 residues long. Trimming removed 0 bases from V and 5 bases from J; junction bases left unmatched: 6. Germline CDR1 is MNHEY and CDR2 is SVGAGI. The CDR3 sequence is CASSYSAGDRNEKLFF. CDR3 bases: TGTGCCAGCAGTTACTCGGCCGGGGACAGAAATGAAAAACTGTTTTTT.